These 32 T cell receptor beta chains were all obtained from the same sample, sequenced in a study of T cells in Graves' hyperthyroidism and ophthalmopathy. Amplification of TCR beta CDR3 regions was performed using RNA transcripts as template. Initially, a first-round RT-PCR of the TCR CDR3 employed the HTBI primer set. TCRdb recomputed calls from the multiplex PCR reads with MiXCR, one row per CDR3 protein. The data contain 660,000 or so distinct CDR3 sequences, less than 25% of them seen just once; the ten biggest clones take up roughly a third. The sequenced sample consisted of blood. These receptor sequences come from a man younger than 45 with Graves' ophthalmopathy.

The chain links TRBV5-4 to TRBJ1-1; 9 positions agree with TRBD1. Germline trimming cut 3 bases from V and 11 bases from J; bases unmatched to any gene: 8. This CDR3 comprises 13 residues. Germline V CDR1 and CDR2: SGHNT, YYREEE (reference sequence). CDR3 residues: CASSSGQGRSAFF. CDR3 coding DNA: TGTGCCAGCAGCTCCGGACAGGGGAGGTCGGCTTTCTTT.

The rearrangement joins TRBV29-1 to TRBJ2-1, with 8 nucleotides matching TRBD2. Germline lookup yields CDR1 SQVTM and CDR2 ANQGSEA. V gave up 2 bases and J gave up 6 bases; unmatched junction bases: 9. This CDR3 region has 15 residues. This CDR3 is CSVERGSGMSNEQFF. For the CDR3, the DNA is TGCAGCGTTGAACGCGGTAGCGGGATGAGCAATGAGCAGTTCTTC.

The DNA for the CDR3 is TGCAGTGCTAGAGGAGGGGCGGGAGGACCGCAGTTCTTC. This translates into CSARGGAGGPQFF. The V call is TRBV20-1, the J call TRBJ2-1; 8 bases match TRBD2. Germline V CDR1 and CDR2: DFQATT, SNEGSKA (reference sequence). The CDR3 loop spans 13 amino acids. The junction had 8 bases not matched to a gene; V was cut back by 1 base and J by 12 bases.

The V and J genes are TRBV5-8 and TRBJ1-1; D unclear. CDR3 length: 12 residues. Germline values: CDR1 SGHTS, CDR2 YDEGEE. Trimming removed 3 bases at V and 8 bases at J, with 11 bases between. This CDR3 reads CASSSDPSEAFF. The CDR3 DNA follows: TGTGCCAGCAGCTCGGACCCATCGGAAGCTTTCTTT.

This clonotype was recorded a few times. The rearrangement links TRBV6-1 to TRBJ2-1; 8 bases agree with TRBD2. Germline trimming cut 6 bases from V and 8 bases from J; bases unmatched to any gene: 6. This CDR3 region has 13 residues. Germline-derived CDR1 and CDR2 are MNHNS and SASEGT. The CDR3 protein is CASSLGGAHEQFF. CDR3 DNA: TGTGCCAGCAGCCTCGGGGGGGCCCATGAGCAGTTCTTC.

This rearrangement joins TRBV20-1 to TRBJ2-3; TRBD2 agrees at 7 bases. Germline assignment: CDR1 DFQATT and CDR2 SNEGSKA (reference sequence). With V trimmed by 0 bases and J by 4 bases, 7 bases remained unmatched. The CDR3 has 15 amino acids. CDR3 loop: CSAREMAGDSDTQYF. For the CDR3, the DNA is TGCAGTGCTAGAGAGATGGCGGGAGACTCAGATACGCAGTATTTT.

Worth noting for this clonotype: With a much larger clone just one base away, this may be a read error. The CDR3 sequence is CASSVRLARDTPYF. DNA of the CDR3: TGTGCCAGCAGTGTTAGGTTAGCGCGAGATACGCCGTATTTT. The chain joins TRBV2 to TRBJ2-3; TRBD2 might be the D (5 bases). The CDR3 spans 14 residues. Germline CDR1 SNHLY, CDR2 FYNNEI.

This clonotype was counted ten times or more. V and J are TRBV11-2 and TRBJ2-7; either TRBD1 or TRBD2 may fit D (5 bases each). Germline V gene data show CDR1 as SGHAT and CDR2 as FQNNGV. V lost 0 bases and J 2 bases, leaving 14 bases between the germline ends. The CDR3 extends over 16 amino acids. CDR3 coding DNA: TGTGCCAGCAGCTTAGAATACGGGGCCGCTGCCTACGAGCAGTACTTC. Translating gives CASSLEYGAAAYEQYF.

This clonotype has ten or more counts. The chain recombines TRBV18 with TRBJ2-7; possibly TRBD1 for D (5 bases). In germline, CDR1 is KGHSH, CDR2 LQKENI. CDR3 length: 14 residues. V was clipped by 2 bases and J by 6 bases, with 14 bases between them. DNA for the CDR3: TGTGCCAGCTCACCAGGGGCGTTATCGGGCGAGCAGTACTTC. Its protein product is CASSPGALSGEQYF.

This sequence joins TRBV6-2 or TRBV6-3 and TRBJ2-7; 9 positions agree with TRBD1. The germline CDR1 and CDR2 sequences are MNHEY and SVGEGT. The CDR3 covers 15 residues. V trimming: 8 bases; J trimming: 7 bases; junction bases outside the gene matches: 15. The CDR3 here is CASQGLGQGSGEQYF. The CDR3 coding sequence is TGTGCCAGCCAAGGCTTAGGACAGGGGTCGGGTGAGCAGTACTTC.

The V call is TRBV19, the J call TRBJ1-5; possible D gene TRBD1, 5 bases. Germline V CDR1 and CDR2: LNHDA, SQIVND (reference sequence). This CDR3 contains 18 residues. With 3 bases removed from V and 2 bases from J, the gap between germline ends came to 20 bases. Here the CDR3 reads CASSMVWFGTGRNQPQHF. The CDR3 DNA reads as TGTGCCAGTAGTATGGTGTGGTTTGGGACCGGGCGCAATCAGCCCCAGCATTTT.

The chain carries TRBV29-1 and TRBJ2-2; 8 nucleotides match TRBD1. After removal of 5 bases from V and 1 base from J, the junction contained 6 bases not matched to a gene. This CDR3 comprises 15 residues. Germline CDR1 SQVTM, CDR2 ANQGSEA. The CDR3 DNA reads TGCAGCGTTAAGGCCGGGACAGGGAACACCGGGGAGCTGTTTTTT. Protein sequence: CSVKAGTGNTGELFF.

This clonotype occurred many times. V is TRBV28 and J is TRBJ1-2; D remains unclear. V lost 4 bases and J lost 4, with 19 bases in between. The CDR3 totals 16 residues. The germline CDR1 and CDR2 sequences are MDHEN and SYDVKM. The CDR3 is CASSSLIGRESYGYTF. The CDR3 coding sequence is TGTGCCAGCAGTTCCCTTATAGGACGCGAATCCTATGGCTACACCTTC.

The table lists this clonotype with a few counts. The CDR3 DNA follows: TGTGCCAGCAGCTACCGCCTCCCGACGGGGTTGCTGGGGTACGAGCAGTACTTC. It codes for CASSYRLPTGLLGYEQYF. The chain employs TRBV11-2 and TRBJ2-7; D might be TRBD2 (5 bases). The CDR3 contains 18 residues. Germline CDR1 reads SGHAT; CDR2 reads FQNNGV. V was clipped by 4 bases and J by 4 bases, with 26 bases between them.

V usage is TRBV20-1 and J usage is TRBJ2-1; either TRBD1 or TRBD2 may fit D (5 bases each). V was clipped by 5 bases and J by 5 bases, with 10 bases between them. This CDR3 is 12 amino acids long. Germline lookup yields CDR1 DFQATT and CDR2 SNEGSKA (reference sequence). The CDR3 reads CSAWDRHNEQFF. The CDR3 DNA sequence: TGCAGTGCTTGGGACCGGCACAATGAGCAGTTCTTC.

The chain links TRBV5-5 to TRBJ2-5; maybe TRBD1 (5 bases). Trimming took 4 bases from V and 3 from J, leaving 16 bases between them. Germline V gene sequence: CDR1 SGHKS, CDR2 YYEKEE (reference sequence). The CDR3 is made up of 15 amino acids. For the CDR3, the DNA is TGTGCCAGCAGCCTACACCTCTCCAGGGAAGAGACCCAGTACTTC. Residues: CASSLHLSREETQYF.

This clonotype was detected once. V gene TRBV5-1 combines with J gene TRBJ1-4; 10 nucleotides agree with TRBD1. The CDR3 is 15 amino acids. With V trimmed by 4 bases and J by 8 bases, 8 bases remained unmatched. Germline CDR1 is SGHRS and CDR2 is YFSETQ. CDR3 amino acids: CASSAGTGAVEKLFF. In DNA form, the CDR3 reads TGCGCCAGCAGCGCGGGGACAGGGGCAGTCGAAAAACTGTTTTTT.

This chain joins TRBV7-9 and TRBJ2-3, with D possibly being TRBD2 (5 bases). Trimming left V 2 bases short and J 4 bases short, with 10 bases between. The CDR3 sequence is 14 residues long. CDR1 is SEHNR, CDR2 FQNEAQ, per germline (reference sequence). The CDR3 loop is CASSLLRGPDTQYF. The CDR3 DNA follows: TGTGCCAGCAGCTTATTACGCGGGCCAGATACGCAGTATTTT.

This clonotype was recorded at least ten times. This chain connects TRBV11-3 to TRBJ2-1, with D possibly called TRBD1 or TRBD2 (5 bases each). The germline gives CDR1 SGHNT, CDR2 YENEEA. V was cut by 1 base and J by 7 bases, with 8 bases left in between. CDR3 length: 13 residues. This CDR3 is CASSLGEGNEQFF. DNA of the CDR3: TGTGCCAGCAGCTTAGGCGAGGGGAATGAGCAGTTCTTC. The full variable domain, in which reference TRBV11-3 and TRBJ2-1 provide the parts outside the CDR3, is EAGVVQSPRYKIIEKKQPVAFWCNPISGHNTLYWYLQNLGQGPELLIRYENEEAVDDSQLPKDRFSAERLKGVDSTLKIQPAELGDSAVYLCASSLGEGNEQFFGPGTRLTVL.

This clonotype was counted between two and nine times. The genes are TRBV27 and TRBJ1-3; possibly TRBD1 for D (6 bases). CDR3 length equals 17 residues. Germline CDR1 reads MNHEY; CDR2 reads SMNVEV (reference sequence). V lost 5 bases and J 0 bases, leaving 17 bases between the germline ends. The CDR3 nucleotides read TGTGCCAGCAGTCCAGGACAGCGGACGCCCTCTGGAAACACCATATATTTT. It specifies CASSPGQRTPSGNTIYF.

The rearrangement uses TRBV20-1 and TRBJ2-5; the match to TRBD2 covers 10 bases. The CDR3 extends over 15 amino acids. From germline, CDR1 is DFQATT and CDR2 SNEGSKA (reference sequence). The trim removed 3 bases at V and 4 bases at J, leaving 8 bases unmatched. The CDR3 is CSASASGSWRETQYF. In nucleotides, the CDR3 is TGCAGTGCTAGTGCTAGCGGGAGTTGGAGAGAGACCCAGTACTTC.

This clonotype has ten or more counts. The V gene is TRBV7-3, the J gene TRBJ2-5, with 9 bases lining up with TRBD1. Germline V gives CDR1 SGHTA, CDR2 FQGTGA. Trimming took 2 bases from V and 5 from J; bases not matched to a gene: 3. This CDR3 is built from 14 residues. Here the CDR3 reads CASSLRGQGETQYF. In DNA, the CDR3 is TGTGCCAGCAGCTTACGCGGACAGGGGGAGACCCAGTACTTC.

J is TRBJ2-2 and V is TRBV6-1, with TRBD2 matching 11 bases. There are 18 residues in the CDR3. Germline CDR1 MNHNS, CDR2 SASEGT. The V segment lost 5 bases and the J segment 0 bases; nucleotides outside the gene matches: 8. For the CDR3, the DNA is TGTGCCAGCAGTAGCACTGGACTAGCGGGCCCGAACACCGGGGAGCTGTTTTTT. Translating gives CASSSTGLAGPNTGELFF.

The V call is TRBV7-6, the J call TRBJ2-3; tentative D call: TRBD2 (6 bases). The V end lost 1 base, the J end lost 2 bases, and 10 bases lay between the germline ends. Germline V gene data show CDR1 as SGHVS and CDR2 as FNYEAQ. This CDR3 spans 15 amino acids. CDR3 DNA: TGTGCCAGCAGCTTAGAAGCGGGTTTCACAGATACGCAGTATTTT. Its protein is CASSLEAGFTDTQYF.

This chain links TRBV9 with TRBJ1-5; weak D call: TRBD1 (6 bases). The germline V gene encodes CDR1 SGDLS and CDR2 YYNGEE. V gave up 3 bases and J gave up 0 bases, with 10 bases separating them. The CDR3 runs to 15 residues. The CDR3 DNA follows: TGTGCCAGCAGCGAAACAGGGAATAGCAATCAGCCCCAGCATTTT. Its translation is CASSETGNSNQPQHF.

The chain employs TRBV7-9 and TRBJ1-3; no clear D. The CDR3 totals 16 residues. The V end was cut by 2 bases, the J end by 0 bases, with 11 bases between. Germline V gene data show CDR1 as SEHNR and CDR2 as FQNEAQ (reference sequence). The CDR3 is CASSLSVTASGNTIYF. As DNA, the CDR3 is TGTGCCAGCAGCTTAAGTGTGACGGCCTCTGGAAACACCATATATTTT.

This clonotype showed up just a few times. This sequence joins TRBV6-5 and TRBJ2-5; 7 nucleotides align to TRBD1. The CDR3 contains 16 residues. Germline V gives CDR1 MNHEY, CDR2 SVGAGI. The junction had 6 bases not matched to a gene; V was cut back by 0 bases and J by 2 bases. DNA of the CDR3: TGTGCCAGCAGTTACTCGACGGGACAGCCACAAGAGACCCAGTACTTC. Translated: CASSYSTGQPQETQYF.

The chain is built from TRBV11-3 and TRBJ2-7, with 7 nucleotides matching TRBD2. CDR1 and CDR2 from the germline V gene are SGHNT and YENEEA. Germline trimming cut 7 bases from V and 0 bases from J; bases unmatched to any gene: 6. This CDR3 region has 14 residues. CDR3 sequence reads: CASIPWGGSYEQYF. The CDR3 DNA reads as TGTGCCAGCATCCCCTGGGGGGGCTCCTACGAGCAGTACTTC.

Many counts were recorded for this clonotype. The chain carries TRBV2 and TRBJ2-1; the match to TRBD2 covers 7 bases. The CDR3 is 15 residues long. From germline, CDR1 is SNHLY and CDR2 FYNNEI. Unmatched junction bases numbered 7, after V lost 6 bases and J lost 2 bases. CDR3 coding DNA: TGTGCCAGCAGCCCAACTAGCGCAACCTACAATGAGCAGTTCTTC. Protein sequence: CASSPTSATYNEQFF.

This clonotype appeared many times. The chain carries TRBV11-2 and TRBJ2-3, with D unresolved. V was trimmed by 1 base and J by 1 base, leaving 9 bases between them. Germline CDR1 reads SGHAT; CDR2 reads FQNNGV. The CDR3 is 15 amino acids. CDR3 loop: CASSLAARRTDTQYF. As DNA, the CDR3 is TGTGCCAGCAGCTTAGCGGCCCGTCGCACAGATACGCAGTATTTT.

In the case of this clonotype: A junction boundary mismatches the germline segment, possibly from a read error. The chain recombines TRBV6-2 or TRBV6-3 with TRBJ2-3; the D gene could be TRBD1 or TRBD2 (5 bases each). This CDR3 is built from 14 residues. Germline assignment: CDR1 MNHEY and CDR2 SVGEGT. CDR3 nucleotide sequence: TGTGCCGGCAGTTATGAGGGGAGCGTGGATACGCAGTATTTT. It is translated as CAGSYEGSVDTQYF.

This clonotype has a count of ten or more. The V and J genes are TRBV3-1 and TRBJ2-7, with TRBD2 matching over 13 bases. This CDR3 region has 14 residues. With V trimmed by 7 bases and J by 5 bases, 5 bases remained unmatched. Germline V lookup: CDR1 LGHDT, CDR2 YNNKEL (reference sequence). The CDR3 spells CASTATSGRNEQYF. The CDR3 region has the DNA TGTGCCAGCACCGCGACTAGCGGGAGGAACGAGCAGTACTTC.